This record covers a single T cell receptor beta chain. Its antigen is not yet known. The sample holds no much larger clone one base away, and base qualities are not on file. TCRbeta CDR3 regions were amplified from genomic DNA by means of the immunoSEQ Assay, a bias-controlled multiplex PCR. Processing in the source paper ran as follows. The number of nucleated cells in each sample was estimated from the amplification of reference gene primers within the assay. To quantify the absolute abundance of each unique TCRbeta CDR3 rearrangement, sequence reads were collapsed and filtered. For each sample, productive Simpson clonality was calculated as the square root of Simpson's diversity index over productive rearrangements. TCRdb carries this immuneACCESS record with in-frame sequences only. Its versions omit some clonotypes, under half of them owing to an unresolved V gene in the studies checked, with the rest unexplained. V, J and clone size reflect that table, while D and trimming were determined from the DNA. This sample is represented by 25,000 or so clones; 94% of them were singletons. The top ten hold about 4% of the sample.

The CDR3 holds 14 amino acids from the cysteine to the phenylalanine. The only DNA kept is the CDR3, 42 bases in frame from the first base. The germline V gene supplies CDR1 SGHRS and CDR2 YFSETQ. V was cut back by 6 bases and J by 1 base, leaving a gap of 12 bases between them. The data derive from a study of blood T cell repertoires in COVID-19 (dated by TCRdb to 2018 to 2020). At the level of the whole study: Samples from collaborators originated in the United States, Italy and Spain and spanned both the acute and convalescent phases of COVID-19. The material from the prospective study consisted of cDNA or gDNA derived from T cells, B-cell-depleted T cells, or PBMCs. Deeply sampled blood TCRbeta repertoires from subjects exposed to, actively infected with, or recovered from COVID-19 were included in the dataset. The repertoires were released in a freely available public database intended as a resource for research on the immune response to SARS-CoV-2. The samples were drawn from two sources: the first 160 participants of the ongoing ImmuneRACE study, and 1,254 subjects contributed by 6 global collaborators. Sample metadata almost always included a de-identified subject ID, COVID-19 status, age in years and sex. Where HLA class I and class II types were available, the types were taken from metadata supplied by the sample provider, not from assay-based typing. Summary of the overall study and its limitations: The quantity of clinical and demographic metadata differed by source and by participant and was supplied without curation.

Collaborating institutions collected whole blood in K2EDTA tubes following their own protocols. For TCRbeta analysis, collaborator samples were shipped as frozen whole blood, as isolated PBMCs, or as DNA extracted from either sample type. The receptor was derived from a woman aged 45 to 65 with active COVID-19. The sequence joins TRBV5-1 to TRBJ2-3; a tentative D match to TRBD1 spans 6 bases. Input material: peripheral blood. CDR3 loop: CASNTAGGTDTQYF. Here is the DNA: TGCGCCAGCAACACGGCAGGGGGCACAGATACGCAGTATTTT.